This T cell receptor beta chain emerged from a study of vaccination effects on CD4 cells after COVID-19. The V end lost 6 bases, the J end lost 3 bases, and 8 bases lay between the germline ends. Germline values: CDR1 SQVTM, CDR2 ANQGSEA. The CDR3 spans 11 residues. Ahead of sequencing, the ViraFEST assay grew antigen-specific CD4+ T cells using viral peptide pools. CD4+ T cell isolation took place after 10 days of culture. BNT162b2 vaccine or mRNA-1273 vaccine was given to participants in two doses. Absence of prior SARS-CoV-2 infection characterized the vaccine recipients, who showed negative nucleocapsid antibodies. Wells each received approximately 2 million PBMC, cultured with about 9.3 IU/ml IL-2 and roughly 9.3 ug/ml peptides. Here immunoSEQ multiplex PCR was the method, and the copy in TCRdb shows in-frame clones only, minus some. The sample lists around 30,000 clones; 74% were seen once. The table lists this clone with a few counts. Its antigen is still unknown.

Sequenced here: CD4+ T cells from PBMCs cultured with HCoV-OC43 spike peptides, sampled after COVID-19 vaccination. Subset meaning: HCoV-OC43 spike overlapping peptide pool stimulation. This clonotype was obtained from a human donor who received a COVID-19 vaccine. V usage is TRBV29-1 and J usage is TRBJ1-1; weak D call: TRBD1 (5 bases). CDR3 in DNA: TGCAGCGTAGGCAGGGACACTGAAGCTTTCTTT. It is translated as CSVGRDTEAFF. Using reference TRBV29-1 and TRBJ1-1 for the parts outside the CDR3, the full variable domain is SAVISQKPSRDICQRGTSLTIQCQVDSQVTMMFWYRQQPGQSLTLIATANQGSEATYESGFVIDKFPISRPNLTFSTLTVSNMSPEDSSIYLCSVGRDTEAFFGQGTRLTVV.